This T cell receptor beta chain stems from a study of blood T cells in healthy people across ages. Primed by a sample-barcoded 5' primer and a J-beta primer mix, a second PCR proceeded for 7 to 11 cycles. TCRdb passed the 5' RACE reads through MiXCR, listing each CDR3 protein once. This sample has hundreds of thousands of distinct CDR3 sequences, with approximately 53% found just once. A note on this clonotype: The antigen remains unidentified.

Overall study results and limits: Considered underestimates were the diversity estimates obtained from one million T cells. Possibly confounding the expanded clonotype changes was the fact that donor CMV status was unknown.

Extraction of total RNA produced a minimum of 6 micrograms from each sample. Germline V gene sequence: CDR1 SGHTA, CDR2 FQGNSA. The CDR3 has 15 residues. V lost 2 bases to trimming and J lost 2 bases, with 10 bases between them. This chain links TRBV7-2 with TRBJ2-4; possibly TRBD1 for D (6 bases). The sequence derives from a man in his forties in good health. Sequenced sample: blood. For the CDR3, the DNA is TGTGCCAGCAGCTTATGGGGGCTAACCAAAAACATTCAGTACTTC. It yields the protein CASSLWGLTKNIQYF.